Shown below are 23 T cell receptor beta chains from a single sample sequenced in a study of T cells after yellow fever vaccination (dated 2019 in TCRdb). The treatment or condition label corresponds to: live attenuated yellow fever vaccine strain. Receptor amplification or capture employed 5' RACE. Instrument used: Illumina HiSeq 2500. TCRdb trimmed the raw reads at Q25, called clones with MiXCR and kept productive beta chains. For every CDR3 protein sequence, its rows merge into one entry that carries the most common genes and DNA. The sample table shows some 670,000 distinct CDR3 sequences, and 12% are seen once. About 15% of the sample lies in the top ten. The sequencing used PBMCs, collected on the day of the yellow fever booster vaccination. These TCRs come from a young man who received the YFV17D yellow fever vaccine.

The CDR3 DNA reads as TGTGCCAGCAGCTTGACAGCTTTCTCCTACGAGCAGTACTTC. Translating it yields CASSLTAFSYEQYF. The chain joins TRBV7-2 to TRBJ2-7, with D perhaps matching TRBD1 (5 bases). Deletions cut 3 bases from V and 0 bases from J, with 9 bases between. This CDR3 region has 14 residues. CDR1 and CDR2 from the germline V gene are SGHTA and FQGNSA.

In this sample, this clonotype turned up a few times. The J gene is TRBJ2-3, the V gene TRBV5-1; 13 nucleotides match TRBD2. V lost 4 bases and J lost 9; bases outside the gene matches: 8. This CDR3 is 15 amino acids long. The germline CDR1 and CDR2 sequences are SGHRS and YFSETQ. DNA for the CDR3: TGCGCCAGCAGCCTCGGGACTAGCGGGGTCAGGACGCAGTATTTT. This encodes CASSLGTSGVRTQYF.

The sample holds a few counts of this clonotype. The genes are TRBV20-1 and TRBJ1-5; D is unclear. The CDR3 runs to 12 residues. From germline, CDR1 is DFQATT and CDR2 SNEGSKA (reference sequence). With 4 bases removed from V and 5 bases from J, the gap between germline ends came to 9 bases. The DNA for the CDR3 is TGCAGTGCTAAAGAGGGTTATCAGCCCCAGCATTTT. Translating it yields CSAKEGYQPQHF.

The chain joins TRBV15 to TRBJ2-7; no definite D call. Deletions cut 0 bases from V and 2 bases from J, with 5 bases between. The germline gives CDR1 LNHNV, CDR2 YYDKDF (reference sequence). The CDR3 totals 13 residues. The CDR3 is CATSRDSPYEQYF. CDR3 sequence (DNA): TGTGCCACCAGCAGAGATTCCCCCTACGAGCAGTACTTC.

A few counts support this clonotype. The chain joins TRBV6-5 to TRBJ2-5, with D perhaps matching TRBD2 (5 bases). The V end lost 2 bases, the J end lost 0 bases, and 10 bases lay between the germline ends. Germline lookup yields CDR1 MNHEY and CDR2 SVGAGI. The CDR3 is 15 residues long. CDR3 in DNA: TGTGCCAGCAGTTACCAGCGGAACAACCAAGAGACCCAGTACTTC. Translating gives CASSYQRNNQETQYF.

This clonotype was observed at least ten times. The chain recombines TRBV10-3 with TRBJ2-1; D perhaps matches TRBD2 (6 bases). This CDR3 is built from 13 residues. Looked up from germline, CDR1 is ENHRY and CDR2 is SYGVKD. Deletions cut 8 bases from V and 9 bases from J, with 17 bases between. CDR3 bases: TGTGCCATCCGCTCGGCGGGATCTGGTGAGCAGTTCTTC. The encoded protein is CAIRSAGSGEQFF.

CDR3 amino acids: CASSYLVNRPYSNQPQHF. CDR3 DNA sequence: TGTGCCAGCAGTTACCTAGTTAACAGGCCGTATAGCAATCAGCCCCAGCATTTT. The chain employs TRBV6-5 and TRBJ1-5; TRBD1 is a possible D gene (5 bases). Deletions cut 2 bases from V and 0 bases from J, with 17 bases between. Germline assignment: CDR1 MNHEY and CDR2 SVGAGI. CDR3 length equals 18 residues.

The genes are TRBV5-1 and TRBJ2-5; D is perhaps TRBD2 (5 bases). Germline-derived CDR1 and CDR2 are SGHRS and YFSETQ. Between the trimmed V and J ends, which lost 1 base and 4 bases, there was a span of 14 bases. The CDR3 contains 15 residues. The CDR3 is CASSLYARTRETQYF. The CDR3 DNA is TGCGCCAGCAGCTTGTATGCCAGAACTAGAGAGACCCAGTACTTC. The full variable domain, with the rest looked up from reference TRBV5-1 and TRBJ2-5, is KAGVTQTPRYLIKTRGQQVTLSCSPISGHRSVSWYQQTPGQGLQFLFEYFSETQRNKGNFPGRFSGRQFSNSRSEMNVSTLELGDSALYLCASSLYARTRETQYFGPGTRLLVL.

The chain recombines TRBV6-1 with TRBJ2-7; D may be TRBD1 (5 bases). V was pared by 5 bases and J by 0 bases, with 11 bases between. CDR3 size: 14 residues. Germline CDR1 reads MNHNS; CDR2 reads SASEGT. The CDR3 protein is CASSRLTVSYEQYF. The CDR3 nucleotides read TGTGCCAGCAGTAGACTGACAGTCTCCTACGAGCAGTACTTC.

This clonotype was seen a few times. The chain has TRBV4-2 and TRBJ1-5; no clear D gene. The germline V gene has CDR1 LGHNA and CDR2 YNFKEQ. Trimming took 4 bases from V and 4 from J, leaving 14 bases between them. The CDR3 is 15 amino acids. Written as DNA, the CDR3 is TGTGCCAGCAGCCCTGCAGGCAGTCAAAATCAGCCCCAGCATTTT. This gives the protein CASSPAGSQNQPQHF.

In its sample, this clonotype was seen a few times. The rearrangement uses TRBV5-1 and TRBJ1-1, with a tentative D call TRBD1 (5 bases). V lost 0 bases, J lost 6 bases, and 18 bases lay in between. Germline-derived CDR1 and CDR2 are SGHRS and YFSETQ. The CDR3 loop spans 16 amino acids. This CDR3 is CASSLANRALGAEAFF. The CDR3 bases are TGCGCCAGCAGCTTGGCTAATAGAGCCCTAGGGGCTGAAGCTTTCTTT.

The rearrangement joins TRBV20-1 to TRBJ2-2; 10 bases agree with TRBD2. J gave up 7 bases and V 6 bases, and 8 bases lay outside the gene matches. Looked up from germline, CDR1 is DFQATT and CDR2 is SNEGSKA (reference sequence). The CDR3 runs to 14 residues. CDR3 amino acids: CSATAGGLDGELFF. In nucleotides, the CDR3 is TGCAGTGCAACAGCGGGAGGGCTTGACGGGGAGCTGTTTTTT.

This clonotype has a handful of counts. For the CDR3, the DNA is TGTGCCAGCAGTGGACTAGTACGTAGCACAGATACGCAGTATTTT. Its translation is CASSGLVRSTDTQYF. The rearrangement joins TRBV12-3 or TRBV12-4 to TRBJ2-3; 7 bases agree with TRBD2. The J segment lost 0 bases and the V segment lost 5 bases, leaving 5 bases of the junction unmatched. The CDR3 length is 15 residues.

The table lists this clonotype with a few counts. In nucleotides, the CDR3 is TGTGCCAGCAGCTTGGCCGGGCCGGGACTAGTAATGGAGACCCAGTACTTC. This translates into CASSLAGPGLVMETQYF. V gene TRBV5-5 combines with J gene TRBJ2-5, with 8 bases matching TRBD2. CDR3 length: 17 amino acids. Germline loops: CDR1 SGHKS, CDR2 YYEKEE (reference sequence). Unmatched junction bases numbered 12, after V lost 0 bases and J lost 5 bases.

V gene TRBV20-1 combines with J gene TRBJ2-7; D is unresolved. Deletions cut 0 bases from V and 4 bases from J, with 13 bases between. Per the germline V gene, CDR1 is DFQATT and CDR2 is SNEGSKA (reference sequence). There are 14 residues in the CDR3. The CDR3 reads CSARDGNFHYEQYF. The DNA for the CDR3 is TGCAGTGCTAGAGATGGGAACTTCCATTACGAGCAGTACTTC.

The V gene is TRBV12-3 or TRBV12-4, the J gene TRBJ2-5; TRBD1 or TRBD2 may be the D gene (6 bases each). This CDR3 contains 14 residues. Trimming removed 4 bases from V and 5 bases from J, with 14 bases in between. The chain's CDR3 is CASSSRGLGETQYF. The CDR3 DNA reads as TGTGCCAGCAGTTCCCGGGGGCTCGGGGAGACCCAGTACTTC.

This clonotype has just a few counts. The V gene is TRBV18, the J gene TRBJ2-3; D not certain. CDR1 and CDR2 (germline): KGHSH, LQKENI. Trimming left V 4 bases short and J 6 bases short, with 11 bases between. This CDR3 spans 13 amino acids. CDR3 DNA sequence: TGTGCCAGCTCACACGGGTCTCGCGATACGCAGTATTTT. It specifies CASSHGSRDTQYF.

This clonotype was detected a few times. This chain uses TRBV9 with TRBJ2-1, with 10 bases that match TRBD2. J was trimmed by 9 bases and V by 5 bases; bases with no gene match: 11. The CDR3 loop spans 15 amino acids. Germline CDR1 SGDLS, CDR2 YYNGEE. The CDR3: CASRPGLAEPTEQFF. In nucleotides, the CDR3 is TGTGCCAGCAGACCAGGACTAGCGGAGCCCACTGAGCAGTTCTTC.

This clonotype was observed a few times. The DNA of the CDR3 is TGTGCCAGCAGCCGAGGGGGTGGACTTGCTAATGAGCAGTTCTTC. Translated: CASSRGGGLANEQFF. The gene calls are TRBV28 and TRBJ2-1, with a weak D call TRBD1 (6 bases). Trimming cost V 6 bases and J 7 bases, with 19 bases left between them. This CDR3 comprises 15 residues. Per the germline V gene, CDR1 is MDHEN and CDR2 is SYDVKM.

The rearrangement links TRBV7-8 to TRBJ2-7, with 9 bases fitting TRBD1. The V segment lost 5 bases and the J segment 12 bases; nucleotides outside the gene matches: 8. The CDR3 consists of 12 residues. In germline, CDR1 is SGHVS, CDR2 FQNEAQ. The CDR3 is CASSRDRESSYF. The DNA for the CDR3 is TGTGCCAGCAGCCGGGACAGGGAGAGTTCGTACTTC.

The CDR3 DNA sequence: TGTGCCAGCAGTTACTCGAACAGGCGGAACATTCAGTACTTC. It specifies CASSYSNRRNIQYF. V and J are TRBV6-2 or TRBV6-3 and TRBJ2-4, with D possibly matching TRBD1 (5 bases). The CDR3 has 14 amino acids. Germline CDR1 is MNHEY and CDR2 is SVGEGT. Trimming pared 0 bases from V and 7 bases from J, leaving 10 bases between.

This clonotype was counted at least ten times. This rearrangement joins TRBV7-2 to TRBJ1-1; 7 bases map to TRBD1. The CDR3 covers 12 residues. The V gene end was trimmed by 0 bases and the J gene end by 11 bases; junction bases not matched to a gene: 3. Germline V gives CDR1 SGHTA, CDR2 FQGNSA. CDR3 coding DNA: TGTGCCAGCAGCTTAGCCCAGGGGGATGCTTTCTTT. Its translation is CASSLAQGDAFF.

This clonotype was observed once. The rearrangement joins TRBV19 to TRBJ2-1, with TRBD2 matching 7 bases. The CDR3 is 14 amino acids. V dropped 7 bases and J dropped 5; count of bases not matched to a gene: 8. In germline, CDR1 is LNHDA, CDR2 SQIVND (reference sequence). The CDR3 reads CASTREGPDNEQFF. The CDR3 DNA reads TGTGCCAGTACCAGGGAGGGCCCCGACAATGAGCAGTTCTTC.